This T cell receptor beta chain came from a study of graft-versus-host responses after intestinal transplantation. Here immunoSEQ multiplex PCR was the method, and the copy in TCRdb shows in-frame clones only, minus some. This table holds about 18,000 clones, roughly 40% found once. Study results and caveats: GvH clones were found in recipient marrow; some appeared first in ileum or blood.

Germline assignment: CDR1 LNHNV and CDR2 YYDKDF (reference sequence). Between the trimmed V and J ends, which lost 0 bases and 0 bases, there was a span of 11 bases. The CDR3 is 16 amino acids. Source: alloreactive CD4+ T cells from a mixed lymphocyte reaction culture, taken before intestinal transplant. Subset here: CFSE-low proliferating T cells sorted from roughly six-day pre-transplant mixed lymphocyte reaction (GvH or HvG direction). The V and J genes are TRBV15 and TRBJ1-2; a weak D match, TRBD1 (6 bases). This sequence originates from a human patient who received an intestinal transplant. The CDR3 region has the DNA TGTGCCACCAGCAGAGAGTTAGGGGGAGCTAACTATGGCTACACCTTC. Amino acid sequence: CATSRELGGANYGYTF.